The 2 T cell receptor beta chains below all came from one sample that was sequenced in a study of CD8 T cells in ankylosing spondylitis. TCRdb independently ran MiXCR on the 5' RACE reads; one entry per CDR3 protein. The sample consists of around 150,000 distinct CDR3 sequences, 18% of them appearing once. The sample consisted of blood, either unsorted or a sorted T cell fraction (not recorded which). These receptor sequences come from a male donor with ankylosing spondylitis or in good health (not recorded which).

This clonotype was seen a handful of times. The V and J genes are TRBV5-1 and TRBJ1-2, with 7 bases that match TRBD1. Germline-derived CDR1 and CDR2 are SGHRS and YFSETQ. V lost 4 bases to trimming and J lost 4 bases; unmatched junction nucleotides: 10. This CDR3 is built from 15 residues. Written as DNA, the CDR3 is TGCGCCAGCAGCCCCACAGGGGATTTGGGCTATGGCTACACCTTC. This codes for CASSPTGDLGYGYTF.

The J gene is TRBJ1-6, the V gene TRBV21-1; TRBD1, the table's D call, was not compared with the DNA. TRBV21-1 is deemed a pseudogene. The CDR3 sequence is 17 residues long. CDR3 nucleotides: TGTGCCAGCAGCCCAGGGGGAGGAACCGGGTATAATTCACCCCTCCACTTT. This encodes CASSPGGGTGYNSPLHF.